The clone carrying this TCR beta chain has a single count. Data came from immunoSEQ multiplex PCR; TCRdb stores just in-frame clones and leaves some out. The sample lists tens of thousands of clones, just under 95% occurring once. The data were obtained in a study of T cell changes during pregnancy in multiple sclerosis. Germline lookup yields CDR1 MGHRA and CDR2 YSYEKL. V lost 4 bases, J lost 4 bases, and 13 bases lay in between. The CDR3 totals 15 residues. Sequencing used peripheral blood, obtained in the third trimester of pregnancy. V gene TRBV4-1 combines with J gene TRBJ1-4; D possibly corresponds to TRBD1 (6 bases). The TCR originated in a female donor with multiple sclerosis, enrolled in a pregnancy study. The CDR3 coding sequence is TGCGCCAGCAGCCCAGGGGCGGTCTTTAATGAAAAACTGTTTTTT. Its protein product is CASSPGAVFNEKLFF.